One sample yielded the 25 T cell receptor beta chains listed below, sequenced in a study of memory CD4+ T cells and cytomegalovirus serostatus. Single viable CD3+CD4+CD8-CD45RO+ cells were sorted as the memory CD4+ T cells. The table came from immunoSEQ multiplex PCR; TCRdb's copy has only in-frame clones and leaves some out. The data contain tens of thousands of clones, 70% to 80% of them singletons. The sequencing input was memory CD4+ T cells from blood. The receptor set was obtained from an adult in good health and CMV-seronegative.

This clone has only a few counts. This sequence joins TRBV7-2 and TRBJ1-5, with a possible D match to TRBD1 (6 bases). V gave up 7 bases and J gave up 4 bases, with 17 bases separating them. CDR1 and CDR2 (germline): SGHTA, FQGNSA. The CDR3 totals 15 residues. CDR3 amino acids: CASTRHGQTNQPQHF. The CDR3 bases are TGTGCCAGCACCCGCCACGGACAGACTAATCAGCCCCAGCATTTT.

In this sample, this clone turned up a few times. The chain recombines TRBV15 with TRBJ1-4; 10 bases are a match to TRBD1. CDR1 and CDR2 from the germline V gene are LNHNV and YYDKDF (reference sequence). Trimming cost V 2 bases and J 8 bases; bases outside gene matches: 8. The CDR3 has 16 amino acids. This chain's CDR3 is CATSRRTGTGAEKLFF. CDR3 DNA sequence: TGTGCCACCAGCAGACGAACCGGGACAGGGGCCGAAAAACTGTTTTTT.

The rearrangement links TRBV7-6 to TRBJ2-1; possible D gene TRBD2, 6 bases. Germline assignment: CDR1 SGHVS and CDR2 FNYEAQ. The CDR3 is made up of 15 amino acids. Trimming pared 7 bases from V and 5 bases from J, leaving 18 bases between. CDR3 region: CASTDWRGGDNEQFF. The CDR3 bases are TGTGCCAGCACCGACTGGAGGGGCGGGGACAATGAGCAGTTCTTC.

This sequence joins TRBV29-1 and TRBJ2-3; 9 bases fit TRBD1. CDR1 is SQVTM and CDR2 is ANQGSEA in the germline V gene. The V gene end was trimmed by 6 bases and the J gene end by 3 bases; junction bases not matched to a gene: 10. The CDR3 totals 15 residues. CDR3 DNA: TGCAGCGTAGTTTTACCGGGACAGGGTACAGATACGCAGTATTTT. Protein product: CSVVLPGQGTDTQYF.

In its sample, this clone was seen once. This chain connects TRBV6-1 to TRBJ2-5, with D perhaps matching TRBD1 or TRBD2 (5 bases each). The V end was cut by 6 bases, the J end by 0 bases, with 11 bases between. CDR1 MNHNS and CDR2 SASEGT come from the germline V gene. The CDR3 totals 14 residues. CDR3 in DNA: TGTGCCAGCAGATTCCGGGGACACCAAGAGACCCAGTACTTC. It specifies CASRFRGHQETQYF.

The chain has TRBV7-9 and TRBJ1-3; perhaps TRBD1 as D (5 bases). CDR1 SEHNR and CDR2 FQNEAQ come from the germline V gene (reference sequence). Trimming took off 1 base at V and 1 base at J, with 8 bases between the two ends. CDR3 length: 15 amino acids. The DNA of the CDR3 is TGTGCCAGCAGCTTAGGGGACCGGTCTGGAAACACCATATATTTT. Residues: CASSLGDRSGNTIYF.

This chain uses TRBV20-1 with TRBJ2-1; D is unresolved. The V gene's germline CDR1 is DFQATT and CDR2 SNEGSKA (reference sequence). The CDR3 length is 11 residues. The V gene lost 3 bases and the J gene lost 9 bases, with 9 bases spanning the gap. The CDR3 nucleotides read TGCAGTGCTAGTCGCGCTGCTGAGCAGTTCTTC. Amino acid sequence: CSASRAAEQFF.

The J gene is TRBJ1-4, the V gene TRBV7-2; D remains ambiguous. The CDR3 contains 14 residues. Germline V gene data show CDR1 as SGHTA and CDR2 as FQGNSA. Trimming removed 3 bases from V and 14 bases from J, with 19 bases in between. CDR3 amino acids: CASSLNAGMKGLFF. The CDR3 DNA follows: TGTGCCAGCAGCTTGAACGCCGGAATGAAAGGGCTGTTTTTT. The whole variable domain, remainder taken from reference TRBV7-2 and TRBJ1-4, is GAGVSQSPSNKVTEKGKDVELRCDPISGHTALYWYRQSLGQGLEFLIYFQGNSAPDKSGLPSDRFSAERTGGSVSTLTIQRTQQEDSAVYLCASSLNAGMKGLFFGSGTQLSVL.

The chain recombines TRBV28 with TRBJ1-4, with D perhaps TRBD1 (5 bases). Germline values: CDR1 MDHEN, CDR2 SYDVKM. The germline V and J ends were trimmed by 6 bases and 8 bases, with 10 bases remaining between them. The CDR3 is made up of 12 amino acids. The CDR3 DNA follows: TGTGCCAGCAGGCCGGGGGGAGAAAAACTGTTTTTT. Its protein is CASRPGGEKLFF.

The CDR3 sequence is CASKPDRVPSGANVLTF. CDR3 coding DNA: TGTGCCAGCAAACCGGACAGGGTCCCCTCTGGGGCCAACGTCCTGACTTTC. The V call is TRBV28, the J call TRBJ2-6, with 8 bases that match TRBD1. From germline, CDR1 is MDHEN and CDR2 SYDVKM. J gave up 0 bases and V 7 bases, and 8 bases lay outside the gene matches. CDR3 length equals 17 residues.

The V call is TRBV19, the J call TRBJ1-4; no firm D call. CDR3 length equals 13 residues. In germline, CDR1 is LNHDA, CDR2 SQIVND (reference sequence). Trimming cost V 1 base and J 5 bases, with 5 bases left between them. Here the CDR3 reads CASSIGGNEKLFF. The CDR3 DNA is TGTGCCAGTAGTATAGGCGGGAATGAAAAACTGTTTTTT.

This chain connects TRBV7-9 to TRBJ1-3, with a tentative D call TRBD1 (6 bases). The CDR3 consists of 16 residues. Trimming shortened V by 4 bases and J by 0 bases, and 13 bases separated the two germline ends. CDR1 and CDR2 (germline): SEHNR, FQNEAQ (reference sequence). The CDR3 protein is CASSSQGSYSGNTIYF. As DNA, the CDR3 is TGTGCCAGCAGCTCCCAGGGGTCCTACTCTGGAAACACCATATATTTT.

The table lists this clone with a few counts. V usage is TRBV19 and J usage is TRBJ1-6; 7 bases fit TRBD1. Germline V gives CDR1 LNHDA, CDR2 SQIVND (reference sequence). V dropped 6 bases and J dropped 9; count of bases not matched to a gene: 8. The CDR3 runs 14 residues. The CDR3 DNA reads as TGTGCCAGTAGGATCGGGGCAGGGGGTTCACCCCTCCACTTT. This codes for CASRIGAGGSPLHF.

This clone has only one observation. This chain links TRBV5-1 with TRBJ2-2, with a tentative D call TRBD2 (6 bases). The germline gives CDR1 SGHRS, CDR2 YFSETQ. V gave up 1 base and J gave up 0 bases, with 10 bases separating them. The CDR3 spans 16 residues. The CDR3 spells CASSLFGGTNTGELFF. Written as DNA, the CDR3 is TGCGCCAGCAGCTTGTTCGGGGGTACGAACACCGGGGAGCTGTTTTTT.

The chain carries TRBV15 and TRBJ1-5; D gene ambiguous. The germline V and J ends were trimmed by 0 bases and 7 bases, with 7 bases remaining between them. The CDR3 is 13 amino acids. Germline V gene sequence: CDR1 LNHNV, CDR2 YYDKDF (reference sequence). The CDR3 loop is CATSRDFDQPQHF. In nucleotides, the CDR3 is TGTGCCACCAGCAGAGATTTTGACCAGCCCCAGCATTTT.

This clone turned up a few times. The chain carries TRBV7-2 and TRBJ1-5; D may be TRBD1 (5 bases). Trimming shortened V by 1 base and J by 0 bases, and 7 bases separated the two germline ends. The CDR3 loop spans 15 amino acids. Germline lookup yields CDR1 SGHTA and CDR2 FQGNSA. The CDR3 region has the DNA TGTGCCAGCAGCTTAGAGGGACTTAGCAATCAGCCCCAGCATTTT. Residues: CASSLEGLSNQPQHF.

The chain has TRBV6-6 and TRBJ2-3, with TRBD1 as a possible D gene (5 bases). This CDR3 spans 14 amino acids. Germline V CDR1 and CDR2: MNHNY, SVGAGI (reference sequence). V gave up 8 bases and J gave up 2 bases, with 14 bases separating them. CDR3 in DNA: TGTGCCAGCCGATACAGGATTAACACAGATACGCAGTATTTT. As protein: CASRYRINTDTQYF.

This clone was counted once. V is TRBV7-2 and J is TRBJ2-3, with 14 bases lining up with TRBD2. The length of the CDR3 is 18 residues. The V and J ends lost 5 bases and 0 bases, in that order; junction bases with no gene match: 7. Germline V gives CDR1 SGHTA, CDR2 FQGNSA. The CDR3 loop is CASSLRTSGGTSTDTQYF. The CDR3 DNA sequence: TGTGCCAGCAGCCTAAGGACTAGCGGGGGGACTAGCACAGATACGCAGTATTTT.

The chain employs TRBV7-2 and TRBJ1-5; no clear D. V was cut by 5 bases and J by 0 bases, with 5 bases left in between. Germline V gives CDR1 SGHTA, CDR2 FQGNSA. There are 13 residues in the CDR3. Here the CDR3 DNA reads TGTGCCAGCAGCGCGTATAGCAATCAGCCCCAGCATTTT. This translates into CASSAYSNQPQHF.

The chain joins TRBV7-9 to TRBJ2-2; D gene ambiguous. CDR1 is SEHNR and CDR2 is FQNEAQ in the germline V gene (reference sequence). The CDR3 consists of 11 residues. With 3 bases removed from V and 5 bases from J, the gap between germline ends came to 1 base. The CDR3 is CASSFTGELFF. CDR3 DNA sequence: TGTGCCAGCAGCTTTACCGGGGAGCTGTTTTTT.

This clone showed up just a few times. This chain connects TRBV9 to TRBJ1-5; TRBD1 matches at 10 bases. V was clipped by 4 bases and J by 3 bases; unmatched bases: 4. The CDR3 consists of 15 residues. Per the germline V gene, CDR1 is SGDLS and CDR2 is YYNGEE. CDR3 in amino acids: CASSPGQGNNQPQHF. The CDR3 DNA follows: TGTGCCAGCAGCCCGGGACAGGGGAACAATCAGCCCCAGCATTTT.

The chain joins TRBV28 to TRBJ2-7, with 8 nucleotides matching TRBD2. CDR3 size: 14 residues. J gave up 4 bases and V 7 bases, and 9 bases lay outside the gene matches. Germline V gene sequence: CDR1 MDHEN, CDR2 SYDVKM. This CDR3 reads CASTPLAGGYEQYF. The CDR3 DNA sequence: TGTGCCAGCACCCCCCTAGCGGGTGGGTACGAGCAGTACTTC.

This clone came up a few times. The CDR3 is CASSTEGGTGELFF. The CDR3 DNA reads TGTGCCAGCAGCACGGAGGGGGGCACCGGGGAGCTGTTTTTT. The V call is TRBV6-1, the J call TRBJ2-2; D tentatively reads TRBD1 or TRBD2 (6 bases each). Trimming shortened V by 6 bases and J by 4 bases, and 12 bases separated the two germline ends. Per germline, CDR1 MNHNS and CDR2 SASEGT. The CDR3 contains 14 residues.

This chain connects TRBV21-1 to TRBJ1-1. TRBV21-1 is classified as a pseudogene. CDR3 length: 15 residues. This chain's CDR3 is CASSILLGPWGEAFF. The CDR3 bases are TGTGCCAGCAGCATTCTACTCGGACCGTGGGGTGAAGCTTTCTTT.

V gene TRBV15 combines with J gene TRBJ1-2, with D possibly TRBD1 on 6 matching bases. The CDR3 runs 15 residues. Trimming stripped 5 bases from V and 8 bases from J, with 21 bases between. Germline V gene sequence: CDR1 LNHNV, CDR2 YYDKDF (reference sequence). The CDR3 protein is CATSLTPRGRGGYTF. In nucleotides, the CDR3 is TGTGCCACCAGCCTCACCCCCAGGGGACGTGGAGGCTACACCTTC.